Listed here are 30 T cell receptor beta chains from one sample, sequenced in a study of blood T cell repertoires in COVID-19. The repertoire was sequenced with immunoSEQ multiplex PCR; TCRdb's copy has only in-frame clones and lacks some. Among 90,000 to 130,000 clones, roughly 79% were seen once, and the ten largest hold 15% to 20%. Sequencing was performed on peripheral blood. Receptor source: a woman of 80 years or more with active or convalescent COVID-19.

V usage is TRBV28 and J usage is TRBJ2-1, with 12 bases lining up with TRBD2. The CDR3 contains 17 residues. V dropped 6 bases and J dropped 7; count of bases not matched to a gene: 13. Per the germline V gene, CDR1 is MDHEN and CDR2 is SYDVKM. CDR3 sequence: CASRRLAGVITWNEQFF. In nucleotides, the CDR3 is TGTGCCAGCAGAAGACTAGCGGGAGTGATTACGTGGAATGAGCAGTTCTTC. Complete variable domain (other parts from reference TRBV28 and TRBJ2-1): DVKVTQSSRYLVKRTGEKVFLECVQDMDHENMFWYRQDPGLGLRLIYFSYDVKMKEKGDIPEGYSVSREKKERFSLILESASTNQTSMYLCASRRLAGVITWNEQFFGPGTRLTVL.

The chain carries TRBV3-1 (or the pseudogene TRBV3-2) and TRBJ2-5, with D hard to call. Germline V CDR1 and CDR2: LGHDT, YNNKEL (reference sequence). V lost 0 bases and J lost 1, with 6 bases in between. The CDR3 runs to 14 residues. This CDR3 reads CASSQDTFQETQYF. The CDR3, as DNA: TGTGCCAGCAGCCAAGATACATTCCAAGAGACCCAGTACTTC.

The rearrangement links TRBV15 to TRBJ2-1; possibly TRBD2 for D (6 bases). Germline CDR1 LNHNV, CDR2 YYDKDF (reference sequence). The V and J ends lost 1 base and 13 bases respectively, with 11 bases between them. This CDR3 region has 12 residues. In DNA form, the CDR3 reads TGTGCCACCAGCAGAGTTGGCGGGACCCAGTTCTTC. The encoded protein is CATSRVGGTQFF.

CDR3 protein: CASSEAGTSGRYTDTQYF. The DNA of the CDR3 is TGTGCCAGCAGTGAAGCCGGGACTAGCGGGAGGTACACAGATACGCAGTATTTT. The chain has TRBV6-1 and TRBJ2-3; 15 bases are shared with TRBD2. This CDR3 comprises 18 residues. The trim removed 0 bases at V and 2 bases at J, leaving 3 bases unmatched. CDR1 is MNHNS and CDR2 is SASEGT in the germline V gene.

The chain uses TRBV5-1 and TRBJ2-3; 7 nucleotides agree with TRBD2. The germline V gene encodes CDR1 SGHRS and CDR2 YFSETQ. This CDR3 contains 16 residues. V trimming: 0 bases; J trimming: 1 base; junction bases outside the gene matches: 5. As DNA, the CDR3 is TGCGCCAGCAGCTTGGTGGGGAGGGGAGGCACAGATACGCAGTATTTT. Translating gives CASSLVGRGGTDTQYF.

The chain links TRBV7-3 to TRBJ2-2; possibly TRBD1 for D (5 bases). CDR1 SGHTA and CDR2 FQGTGA come from the germline V gene. V lost 6 bases, J lost 0 bases, and 8 bases lay in between. CDR3 length: 14 amino acids. CDR3 bases: TGTGCCAGCAGGCGACAGCCGAACACCGGGGAGCTGTTTTTT. The encoded protein is CASRRQPNTGELFF.

The chain links TRBV5-1 to TRBJ2-5; 8 nucleotides align to TRBD1. The V gene end was trimmed by 3 bases and the J gene end by 5 bases; junction bases not matched to a gene: 6. The germline CDR1 and CDR2 sequences are SGHRS and YFSETQ. The CDR3 has 14 residues. The CDR3, as DNA: TGCGCCAGCAGCTCAGACAGGGGTGGGGAGACCCAGTACTTC. Translating it yields CASSSDRGGETQYF.

The chain carries TRBV7-9 and TRBJ2-7; 9 bases agree with TRBD2. J was trimmed by 2 bases and V by 3 bases; bases with no gene match: 8. The CDR3 consists of 16 residues. Germline V CDR1 and CDR2: SEHNR, FQNEAQ (reference sequence). The CDR3 here is CASSFDGGRAPYEQYF. DNA for the CDR3: TGTGCCAGCAGCTTCGATGGCGGGAGGGCCCCCTACGAGCAGTACTTC.

The gene calls are TRBV12-5 and TRBJ1-3, with D unclear. Germline loops: CDR1 LGHNT, CDR2 FRNRAP. The ends were cut back, 0 bases at V and 3 bases at J, with 12 bases in the middle. The CDR3 runs to 16 residues. The DNA of the CDR3 is TGTGCTAGTGGTTTGGTACCACGACGGAGTGGAAACACCATATATTTT. This gives the protein CASGLVPRRSGNTIYF.

The table lists this clone with a few counts. The chain uses TRBV28 and TRBJ1-6; 7 bases line up with TRBD1. The germline CDR1 and CDR2 sequences are MDHEN and SYDVKM. Trimming at V came to 5 bases and at J to 6 bases, leaving 10 bases not matched to a gene. The CDR3 length is 16 residues. Written as DNA, the CDR3 is TGTGCCAGCAGTCGACAGGGTTTCCCGGTTAATTCACCCCTCCACTTT. It codes for CASSRQGFPVNSPLHF.

This clone was observed a single time. The chain uses TRBV4-3 and TRBJ1-6, with TRBD1 identical over 7 bases. Germline V lookup: CDR1 LGHNA, CDR2 YSLEER. This CDR3 contains 15 residues. Losses at the gene ends were 0 bases for V and 9 bases for J; bases not matched to a gene: 5. CDR3 in DNA: TGCGCCAGCAGCCAAGAACAGGGGCGGGGTTCACCCCTCCACTTT. Translation gives CASSQEQGRGSPLHF.

This sequence joins TRBV18 and TRBJ2-2, with TRBD1 as a possible D gene (7 bases). This CDR3 region has 15 residues. The germline gives CDR1 KGHSH, CDR2 LQKENI. V was trimmed by 3 bases and J by 7 bases, leaving 15 bases between them. CDR3 protein: CASSPQGGDRGELFF. Here the CDR3 DNA reads TGTGCCAGCTCACCTCAGGGGGGAGACCGCGGGGAGCTGTTTTTT.

J is TRBJ1-5 and V is TRBV5-6, with D possibly matching TRBD1 (5 bases). CDR1 is SGHDT, CDR2 YYEEEE, per germline. V dropped 0 bases and J dropped 9 bases, with 16 bases sitting between them. The CDR3 is 15 residues long. CDR3 sequence: CASSLGPGPVWPQHF. CDR3 nucleotide sequence: TGTGCCAGCAGCTTGGGGCCAGGGCCAGTGTGGCCCCAGCATTTT.

This chain uses TRBV20-1 with TRBJ2-7, with 12 bases aligning to TRBD1. The V gene's germline CDR1 is DFQATT and CDR2 SNEGSKA (reference sequence). The CDR3 runs to 15 residues. V shed 4 bases, J shed 6 bases, and the junction held 10 bases outside the gene matches. The CDR3 region has the DNA TGCAGTGCTATTGACCCGGGACAGGGGGCTGGCGAGCAGTACTTC. Translation gives CSAIDPGQGAGEQYF.

The chain combines TRBV11-2 with TRBJ1-1; D is unresolved. V lost 0 bases and J 3 bases, leaving 8 bases between the germline ends. Germline CDR1 is SGHAT and CDR2 is FQNNGV. This CDR3 is 14 amino acids long. The CDR3 is CASSLDREDTEAFF. The CDR3, as DNA: TGTGCCAGCAGCTTAGATCGAGAGGACACTGAAGCTTTCTTT. Filled out from reference TRBV11-2 and TRBJ1-1, the complete variable domain reads EAGVAQSPRYKIIEKRQSVAFWCNPISGHATLYWYQQILGQGPKLLIQFQNNGVVDDSQLPKDRFSAERLKGVDSTLKIQPAKLEDSAVYLCASSLDREDTEAFFGQGTRLTVV.

The chain combines TRBV6-5 with TRBJ2-3; D unresolved. V was cut by 7 bases and J by 4 bases, with 9 bases left in between. Germline V gives CDR1 MNHEY, CDR2 SVGAGI. This CDR3 has 12 amino acids. The CDR3 sequence: CASTNSPDTQYF. The DNA for the CDR3 is TGTGCCAGCACCAACTCCCCAGATACGCAGTATTTT.

The chain uses TRBV3-1 (or the pseudogene TRBV3-2) and TRBJ1-5, with 7 bases that match TRBD1. This CDR3 has 15 residues. Germline trimming cut 4 bases from V and 3 bases from J; bases unmatched to any gene: 6. Germline CDR1 and CDR2: LGHDT and YNNKEL (reference sequence). CDR3 in amino acids: CASSPFDRDNQPQHF. CDR3 sequence (DNA): TGTGCCAGCAGCCCCTTTGACAGGGACAATCAGCCCCAGCATTTT.

The J gene is TRBJ2-1, the V gene TRBV27, with 11 positions matching TRBD2. J lost 7 bases, V lost 6 bases, and 2 bases had no gene match. CDR1 is MNHEY and CDR2 is SMNVEV in the germline V gene (reference sequence). The CDR3 spans 13 residues. In nucleotides, the CDR3 is TGTGCCAGCAGCCGACTAGCGGGGAATGAGCAGTTCTTC. It codes for CASSRLAGNEQFF.

This sequence joins TRBV4-2 and TRBJ1-1; 7 bases line up with TRBD1. The trim removed 4 bases at V and 7 bases at J, leaving 6 bases unmatched. Germline CDR1 and CDR2: LGHNA and YNFKEQ. This CDR3 is built from 13 residues. CDR3 residues: CASSPRQGSEAFF. The CDR3, as DNA: TGTGCCAGCAGCCCTAGACAGGGTAGTGAAGCTTTCTTT.

This clone was observed a handful of times. J is TRBJ1-1 and V is TRBV5-1; possibly TRBD1 for D (6 bases). The CDR3 consists of 13 residues. Germline CDR1 is SGHRS and CDR2 is YFSETQ. V dropped 7 bases and J dropped 1 base, with 11 bases sitting between them. The CDR3 DNA reads as TGCGCCAGCTACGGACAGACGAACACTGAAGCTTTCTTT. It translates to CASYGQTNTEAFF.

The sample holds one count of this clone. This sequence joins TRBV18 and TRBJ2-3; 8 positions match TRBD2. This CDR3 is built from 16 residues. The junction had 5 bases not matched to a gene; V was cut back by 1 base and J by 2 bases. Germline CDR1 and CDR2: KGHSH and LQKENI. CDR3 residues: CASSPQQRENTDTQYF. CDR3 nucleotide sequence: TGTGCCAGCTCACCACAGCAGCGGGAGAACACAGATACGCAGTATTTT.

This clone has just a few counts. The chain couples TRBV6-4 to TRBJ1-1, with 7 positions matching TRBD1. Germline CDR1 reads MRHNA; CDR2 reads SNTAGT. With V trimmed by 6 bases and J by 4 bases, 8 bases remained unmatched. CDR3 length equals 14 residues. The CDR3 region has the DNA TGTGCCAGCAGGGCAGACAGGGCCGGCACTGAAGCTTTCTTT. Translation gives CASRADRAGTEAFF.

This clone came up a few times. This chain links TRBV27 with TRBJ1-2, with 8 bases identical to TRBD1. J was trimmed by 0 bases and V by 5 bases; bases with no gene match: 23. The CDR3 has 21 residues. Germline V gene data show CDR1 as MNHEY and CDR2 as SMNVEV (reference sequence). The CDR3 sequence is CASSPPRTGIRVPLANYGYTF. DNA for the CDR3: TGTGCCAGCAGTCCGCCCCGGACAGGGATTCGGGTCCCCTTAGCTAACTATGGCTACACCTTC.

The rearrangement joins TRBV3-1 (or the pseudogene TRBV3-2) to TRBJ2-5; a weak D match, TRBD1 (6 bases). This CDR3 has 14 amino acids. Germline V CDR1 and CDR2: LGHDT, YNNKEL (reference sequence). With 2 bases removed from V and 4 bases from J, the gap between germline ends came to 11 bases. CDR3 loop: CASSQPSGVETQYF. CDR3 in DNA: TGTGCCAGCAGCCAACCTTCAGGGGTAGAGACCCAGTACTTC.

The V call is TRBV7-2, the J call TRBJ2-3; TRBD2 aligns across 7 bases. The CDR3 contains 15 residues. J was trimmed by 1 base and V by 5 bases; bases with no gene match: 6. Germline lookup yields CDR1 SGHTA and CDR2 FQGNSA. CDR3 in DNA: TGTGCCAGCAGCAAGGTTGGGGGGGGCACAGATACGCAGTATTTT. It encodes CASSKVGGGTDTQYF.

The chain is built from TRBV7-6 and TRBJ2-7, with 10 bases aligning to TRBD1. Trimming cost V 3 bases and J 3 bases; bases outside gene matches: 14. The CDR3 is 18 amino acids. Per the germline V gene, CDR1 is SGHVS and CDR2 is FNYEAQ. The chain's CDR3 is CASSLAFGTGELIYEQYF. The CDR3 DNA reads TGTGCCAGCAGCTTGGCGTTCGGGACAGGGGAATTAATCTACGAGCAGTACTTC.

The chain couples TRBV28 to TRBJ1-5, with D perhaps matching TRBD1 (5 bases). Germline loops: CDR1 MDHEN, CDR2 SYDVKM. This CDR3 spans 15 amino acids. Between the trimmed V and J ends, which lost 6 bases and 5 bases, there was a span of 17 bases. The CDR3 sequence: CASSQGRRGDQPQHF. Here the CDR3 DNA reads TGTGCCAGCAGCCAAGGGCGTCGGGGGGATCAGCCCCAGCATTTT.

V is TRBV5-4 and J is TRBJ2-5, with D possibly being TRBD2 (6 bases). The CDR3 contains 14 residues. V lost 0 bases to trimming and J lost 5 bases, with 11 bases between them. Germline CDR1 SGHNT, CDR2 YYREEE (reference sequence). As DNA, the CDR3 is TGTGCCAGCAGCTTGGACGGCGGGATGGAGACCCAGTACTTC. Its protein product is CASSLDGGMETQYF.

CDR3 DNA sequence: TGTGCCAGCAGTTTATCGGGGAGAAGAGCCCAGCATTTT. Its translation: CASSLSGRRAQHF. This rearrangement joins TRBV27 to TRBJ1-5; D gene ambiguous. This CDR3 region has 13 residues. Deletions cut 0 bases from V and 11 bases from J, with 11 bases between. Germline-derived CDR1 and CDR2 are MNHEY and SMNVEV (reference sequence).

The sample holds one count of this clone. The J gene is TRBJ1-5, the V gene TRBV2; 8 nucleotides agree with TRBD1. V was clipped by 2 bases and J by 6 bases; unmatched bases: 6. Germline CDR1 SNHLY, CDR2 FYNNEI. The CDR3 runs 15 residues. The CDR3 bases are TGTGCCAGCAGTGAAAGACAGGGGATCGGTCAGCCCCAGCATTTT. Amino acid sequence: CASSERQGIGQPQHF.